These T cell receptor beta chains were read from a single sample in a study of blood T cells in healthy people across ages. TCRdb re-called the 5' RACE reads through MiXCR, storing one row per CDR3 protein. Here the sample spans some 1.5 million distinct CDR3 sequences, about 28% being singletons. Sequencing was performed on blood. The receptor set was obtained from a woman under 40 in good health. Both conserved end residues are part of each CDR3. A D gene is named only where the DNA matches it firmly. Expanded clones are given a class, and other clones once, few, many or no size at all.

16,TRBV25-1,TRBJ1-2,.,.,CASSTAVGPTNYGYTF,TGTGCCAGCAGTACCGCCGTGGGACCGACGAATTATGGCTACACCTTC
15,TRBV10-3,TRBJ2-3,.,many,CAISASSTISDTQYF,TGTGCCATCAGTGCGAGTAGCACAATTTCAGATACGCAGTATTTT
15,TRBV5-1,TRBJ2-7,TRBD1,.,CASSVEPGQAYEQYF,TGCGCCAGCAGCGTCGAACCGGGACAGGCCTACGAGCAGTACTTC
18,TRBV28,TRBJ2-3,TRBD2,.,CATQGASGGAGSADTQYF,TGTGCCACCCAGGGGGCTAGCGGGGGGGCTGGCAGCGCAGATACGCAGTATTTT
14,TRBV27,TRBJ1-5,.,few,CASSLLGGSQPQHF,TGTGCCAGCAGTTTATTGGGGGGTAGTCAGCCCCAGCATTTT
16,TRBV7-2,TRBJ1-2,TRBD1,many,CASSLGTGGYNYGYTF,TGTGCCAGCAGCCTAGGGACAGGGGGTTATAACTATGGCTACACCTTC
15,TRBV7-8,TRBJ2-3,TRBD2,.,CASSLVSGYGDTQYF,TGTGCCAGCAGCTTAGTTAGCGGGTACGGAGATACGCAGTATTTT
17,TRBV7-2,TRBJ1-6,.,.,CASSRDQLSSYNSPLHF,TGTGCCAGCAGCCGGGATCAGCTGAGCTCCTATAATTCACCCCTCCACTTT
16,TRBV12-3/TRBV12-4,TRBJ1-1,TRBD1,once,CASSRTGKRKDTEAFF,TGTGCCAGCAGTCGGACAGGGAAAAGAAAGGACACTGAAGCTTTCTTT
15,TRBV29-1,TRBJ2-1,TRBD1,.,CSVEVAGGSYNEQFF,TGCAGCGTTGAAGTGGCAGGGGGCTCCTACAATGAGCAGTTCTTC
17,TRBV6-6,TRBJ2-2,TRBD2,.,CASTRVAGGLDTGELFF,TGTGCCAGCACCCGGGTAGCGGGAGGCCTAGACACCGGGGAGCTGTTTTTT
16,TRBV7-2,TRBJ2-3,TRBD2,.,CASSLRTSQGTDTQYF,TGTGCCAGCAGCCTCAGGACTAGCCAAGGGACAGATACGCAGTATTTT
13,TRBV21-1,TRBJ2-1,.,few,CASSKFRVNEQFF,TGTGCCAGCAGCAAATTCCGCGTAAATGAGCAGTTCTTC
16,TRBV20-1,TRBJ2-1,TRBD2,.,CSAENLAGSSYNEQFF,TGCAGTGCAGAAAATCTAGCGGGGTCCTCCTACAATGAGCAGTTCTTC
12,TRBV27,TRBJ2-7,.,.,CASPQGPYEQYF,TGTGCCAGCCCCCAGGGACCCTACGAGCAGTACTTC
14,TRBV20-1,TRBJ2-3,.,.,CSARDARSTDTQYF,TGCAGTGCTAGAGATGCCCGTAGCACAGATACGCAGTATTTT
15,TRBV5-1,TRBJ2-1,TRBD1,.,CASSSEGQGVVEQFF,TGCGCCAGCAGCTCCGAGGGACAGGGGGTCGTTGAGCAGTTCTTC
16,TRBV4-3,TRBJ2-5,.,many,CASSQDSGSGSKTQYF,TGCGCCAGCAGCCAAGATTCAGGATCCGGGAGTAAGACCCAGTACTTC
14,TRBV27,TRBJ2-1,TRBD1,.,CASSIQDRRHEQFF,TGTGCCAGCAGTATCCAGGACAGGAGGCATGAGCAGTTCTTC
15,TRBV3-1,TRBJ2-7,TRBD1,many,CASSPGTGGWYEQYF,TGTGCCAGCAGCCCCGGGACAGGGGGCTGGTACGAGCAGTACTTC
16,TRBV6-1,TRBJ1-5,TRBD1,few,CASLQRQGLRNQPQHF,TGTGCCAGCCTTCAAAGACAGGGCCTACGCAATCAGCCCCAGCATTTT
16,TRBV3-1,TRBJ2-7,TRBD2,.,CASSQSRAGVFYEQYF,TGTGCCAGCAGCCAAAGCCGAGCGGGAGTGTTTTACGAGCAGTACTTC
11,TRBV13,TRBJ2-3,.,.,CAGSLVDTQYF,TGTGCCGGCAGCCTGGTAGATACGCAGTATTTT
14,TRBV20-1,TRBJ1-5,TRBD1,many,CSALDRVSNQPQHF,TGCAGTGCTTTGGACAGGGTTAGCAATCAGCCCCAGCATTTT
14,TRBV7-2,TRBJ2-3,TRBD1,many,CASSSDRVADTQYF,TGTGCCAGCAGCTCCGACAGGGTAGCGGATACGCAGTATTTT
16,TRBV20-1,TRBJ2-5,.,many,CSARDPGGPIQETQYF,TGCAGTGCTAGAGACCCGGGGGGCCCTATCCAAGAGACCCAGTACTTC
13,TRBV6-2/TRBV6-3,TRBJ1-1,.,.,CASHRTLDTEAFF,TGTGCCAGCCACCGGACTTTGGACACTGAAGCTTTCTTT
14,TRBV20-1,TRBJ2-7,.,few,CSAREHGSSYEQYF,TGCAGTGCTAGAGAACACGGTAGCTCCTACGAGCAGTACTTC
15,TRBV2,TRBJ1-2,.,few,CASSEGTTGLYGYTF,TGTGCCAGCAGTGAAGGGACAACCGGGCTGTATGGCTACACCTTC
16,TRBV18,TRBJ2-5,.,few,CASSPQRGDTQETQYF,TGTGCCAGCTCACCACAACGGGGTGACACCCAAGAGACCCAGTACTTC
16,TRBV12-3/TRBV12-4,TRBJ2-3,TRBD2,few,CASSQRGGRYTDTQYF,TGTGCCAGCAGTCAGCGCGGGGGACGATACACAGATACGCAGTATTTT
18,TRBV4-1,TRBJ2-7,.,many,CASSQDGGLLRDAYEQYF,TGCGCCAGCAGCCAAGATGGGGGGCTGCTCAGGGATGCCTACGAGCAGTACTTC
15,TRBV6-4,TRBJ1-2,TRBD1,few,CASSPWGTGDYGYTF,TGTGCCAGCAGTCCCTGGGGGACAGGAGACTATGGCTACACCTTC
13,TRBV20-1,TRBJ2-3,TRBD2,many,CSAGTNQLDTQYF,TGCAGTGCAGGGACTAACCAACTTGATACGCAGTATTTT
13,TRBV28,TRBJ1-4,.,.,CAGRSATNEKLFF,TGTGCCGGAAGGAGTGCAACTAATGAAAAACTGTTTTTT
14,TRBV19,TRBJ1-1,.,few,CASSPQGPLPEAFF,TGTGCCAGTAGTCCACAGGGCCCCTTGCCTGAAGCTTTCTTT
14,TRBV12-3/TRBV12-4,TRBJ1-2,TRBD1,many,CASSSRDRARGYTF,TGTGCCAGCAGTTCCCGGGACAGGGCGAGAGGCTACACCTTC
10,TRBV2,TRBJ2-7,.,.,CASYWYEQYF,TGTGCCAGCTATTGGTACGAGCAGTACTTC
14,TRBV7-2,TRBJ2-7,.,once,CASSAREGFYEQYF,TGTGCCAGCAGCGCCCGAGAAGGATTTTACGAGCAGTACTTC
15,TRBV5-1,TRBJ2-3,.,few,CASRRDGPDTDTQYF,TGCGCCAGCAGGAGGGACGGGCCCGACACAGATACGCAGTATTTT
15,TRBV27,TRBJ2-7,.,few,CASSFRGTVMYEQYF,TGTGCCAGCAGTTTTCGGGGTACGGTTATGTACGAGCAGTACTTC
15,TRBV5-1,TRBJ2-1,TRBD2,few,CASSTNSGTYNEQFF,TGCGCCAGCAGCACAAATAGCGGGACATACAATGAGCAGTTCTTC
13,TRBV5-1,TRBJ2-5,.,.,CASSEGSKETQYF,TGCGCCAGCAGCGAAGGCTCAAAAGAGACCCAGTACTTC
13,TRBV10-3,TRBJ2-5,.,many,CAISGVEGETQYF,TGTGCCATCAGTGGGGTTGAGGGAGAGACCCAGTACTTC
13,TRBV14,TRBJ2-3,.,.,CASSLVSGDTQYF,TGTGCCAGCAGCCTTGTTAGCGGAGATACGCAGTATTTT
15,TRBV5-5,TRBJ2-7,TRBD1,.,CASSLQGTGVYEQYF,TGTGCCAGCAGTTTACAAGGGACAGGGGTCTACGAGCAGTACTTC
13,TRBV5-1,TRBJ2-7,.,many,CASSDPGSPEQYF,TGCGCCAGCAGCGACCCGGGATCCCCCGAGCAGTACTTC
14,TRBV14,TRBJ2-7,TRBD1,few,CASSSGTGRLAQYF,TGTGCCAGCAGCTCCGGGACAGGGCGATTAGCGCAGTACTTC